This TCR beta chain was observed in a study of blood T cell repertoires in COVID-19. In the study overall: Material from acute and convalescent COVID-19 was sourced from the United States, Italy and Spain.

Original methodology: Nucleated cell counts were estimated from reference gene primer amplification. Clones were sequenced by immunoSEQ multiplex PCR, and TCRdb holds only the in-frame ones, with some missing. From that table come the V and J calls and clone size; the DNA was used to work out D and trimming. The sample consists of 100,000 to 150,000 clones, less than 85% of them appearing once. Deletions cut 0 bases from V and 8 bases from J, with 19 bases between. Germline CDR1 reads LGHDT; CDR2 reads YNNKEL (reference sequence). This CDR3 has 16 residues. This clone showed up many times. The clonotype comes from a human donor with acute or convalescent COVID-19. The donor label of this sample is uncertain. The gene calls are TRBV3-1 (or the pseudogene TRBV3-2) and TRBJ1-2, with D perhaps matching TRBD1 (6 bases). Material: peripheral blood. The CDR3 protein is CASSQEARTGNGGYTF. The CDR3 DNA reads TGTGCCAGCAGCCAAGAAGCGCGTACAGGGAACGGAGGCTACACCTTC.